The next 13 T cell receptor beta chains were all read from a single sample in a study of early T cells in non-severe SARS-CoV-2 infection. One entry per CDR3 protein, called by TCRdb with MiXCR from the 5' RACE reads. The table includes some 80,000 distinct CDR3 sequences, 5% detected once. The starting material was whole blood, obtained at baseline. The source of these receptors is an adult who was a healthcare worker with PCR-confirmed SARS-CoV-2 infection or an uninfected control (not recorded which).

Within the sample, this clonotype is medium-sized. As DNA, the CDR3 is TGTGCCAGCAGTCCAGTTCCTAGCGACCCCTCCTCCTACAATGAGCAGTTCTTC. The encoded protein is CASSPVPSDPSSYNEQFF. V usage is TRBV6-5 and J usage is TRBJ2-1, with D possibly matching TRBD2 (6 bases). Trimming removed 5 bases from V and 0 bases from J, with 20 bases in between. There are 18 residues in the CDR3. The germline V gene encodes CDR1 MNHEY and CDR2 SVGAGI.

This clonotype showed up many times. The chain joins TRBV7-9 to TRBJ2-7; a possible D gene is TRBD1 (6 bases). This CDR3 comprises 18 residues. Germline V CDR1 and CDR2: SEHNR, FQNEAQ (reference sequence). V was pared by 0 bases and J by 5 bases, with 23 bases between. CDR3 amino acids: CASSLALGMGQRQDEQYF. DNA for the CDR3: TGTGCCAGCAGCTTAGCGCTAGGGATGGGTCAAAGACAGGACGAGCAGTACTTC.

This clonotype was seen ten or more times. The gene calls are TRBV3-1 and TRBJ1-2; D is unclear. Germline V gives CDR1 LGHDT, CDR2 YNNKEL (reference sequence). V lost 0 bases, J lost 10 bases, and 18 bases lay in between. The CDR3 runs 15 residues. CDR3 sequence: CASSQDKTAYYPYTF. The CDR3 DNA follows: TGTGCCAGCAGCCAAGATAAAACGGCCTATTACCCCTACACCTTC.

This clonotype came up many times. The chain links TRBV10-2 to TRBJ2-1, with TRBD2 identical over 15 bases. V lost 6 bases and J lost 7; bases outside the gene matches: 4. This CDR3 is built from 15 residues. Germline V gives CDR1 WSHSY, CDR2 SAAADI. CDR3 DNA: TGCGCCAGCAGGGGGACTAGCGGGAGGATTAATGAGCAGTTCTTC. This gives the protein CASRGTSGRINEQFF.

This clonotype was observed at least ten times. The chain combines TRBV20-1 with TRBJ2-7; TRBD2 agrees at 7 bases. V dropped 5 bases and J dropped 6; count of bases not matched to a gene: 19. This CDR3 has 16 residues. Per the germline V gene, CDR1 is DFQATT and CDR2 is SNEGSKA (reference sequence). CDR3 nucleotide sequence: TGCAGTGCTGGCACCGGCGGGAGTGCCGCATACTCCGAGCAGTACTTC. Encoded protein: CSAGTGGSAAYSEQYF.

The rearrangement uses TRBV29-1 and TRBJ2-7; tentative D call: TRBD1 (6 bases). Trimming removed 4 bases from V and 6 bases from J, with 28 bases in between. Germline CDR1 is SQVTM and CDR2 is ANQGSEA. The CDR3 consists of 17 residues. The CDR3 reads CSVVNRAGTYALSEQYF. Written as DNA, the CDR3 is TGCAGCGTTGTCAACAGGGCCGGGACATATGCCTTGAGCGAGCAGTACTTC.

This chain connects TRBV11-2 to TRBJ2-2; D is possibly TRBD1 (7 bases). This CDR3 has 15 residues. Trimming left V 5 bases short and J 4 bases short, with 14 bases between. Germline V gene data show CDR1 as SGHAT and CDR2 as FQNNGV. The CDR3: CASSGGTVSTGELFF. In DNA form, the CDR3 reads TGTGCCAGCAGCGGCGGGACAGTGAGCACCGGGGAGCTGTTTTTT.

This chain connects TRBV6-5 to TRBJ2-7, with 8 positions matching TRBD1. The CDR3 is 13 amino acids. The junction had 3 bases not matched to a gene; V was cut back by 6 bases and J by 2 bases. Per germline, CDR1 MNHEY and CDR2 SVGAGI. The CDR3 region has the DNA TGTGCCAGCAGCGACAGGGGCCCCTACGAGCAGTACTTC. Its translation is CASSDRGPYEQYF.

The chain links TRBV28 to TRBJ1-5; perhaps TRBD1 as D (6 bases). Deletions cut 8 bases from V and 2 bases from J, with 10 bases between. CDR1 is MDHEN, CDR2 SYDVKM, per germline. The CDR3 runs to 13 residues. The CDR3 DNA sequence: TGTGCCAGCCTAGGGGGAGGCAATCAGCCCCAGCATTTT. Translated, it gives CASLGGGNQPQHF.

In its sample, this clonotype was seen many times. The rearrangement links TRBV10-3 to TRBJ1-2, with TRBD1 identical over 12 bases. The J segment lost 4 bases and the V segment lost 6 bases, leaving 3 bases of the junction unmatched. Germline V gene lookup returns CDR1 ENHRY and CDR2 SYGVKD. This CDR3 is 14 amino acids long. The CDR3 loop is CAIRGTGGTYGYTF. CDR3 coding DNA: TGTGCCATCAGGGGGACAGGGGGCACCTATGGCTACACCTTC.

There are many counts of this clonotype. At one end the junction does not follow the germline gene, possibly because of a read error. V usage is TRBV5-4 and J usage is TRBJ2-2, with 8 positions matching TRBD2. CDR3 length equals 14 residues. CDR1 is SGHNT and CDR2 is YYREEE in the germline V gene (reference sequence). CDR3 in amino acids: CASSLGLGVGELFF. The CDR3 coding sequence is TGTGCCAGCAGTTTGGGACTAGGGGTCGGGGAGCTGTTTTTT.

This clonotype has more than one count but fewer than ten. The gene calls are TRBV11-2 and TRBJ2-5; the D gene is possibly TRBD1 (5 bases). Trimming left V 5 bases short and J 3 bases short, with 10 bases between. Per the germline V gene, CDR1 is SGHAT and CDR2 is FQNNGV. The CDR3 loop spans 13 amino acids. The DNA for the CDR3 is TGTGCCAGCAGCCCTAGGGGTGAAGAGACCCAGTACTTC. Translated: CASSPRGEETQYF.

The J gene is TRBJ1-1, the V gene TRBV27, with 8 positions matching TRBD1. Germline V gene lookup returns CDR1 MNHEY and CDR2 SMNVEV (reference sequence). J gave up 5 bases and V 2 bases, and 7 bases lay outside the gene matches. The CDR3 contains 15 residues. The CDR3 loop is CASSLTGGLGTEAFF. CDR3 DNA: TGTGCCAGCAGTTTAACAGGGGGTCTTGGGACTGAAGCTTTCTTT.